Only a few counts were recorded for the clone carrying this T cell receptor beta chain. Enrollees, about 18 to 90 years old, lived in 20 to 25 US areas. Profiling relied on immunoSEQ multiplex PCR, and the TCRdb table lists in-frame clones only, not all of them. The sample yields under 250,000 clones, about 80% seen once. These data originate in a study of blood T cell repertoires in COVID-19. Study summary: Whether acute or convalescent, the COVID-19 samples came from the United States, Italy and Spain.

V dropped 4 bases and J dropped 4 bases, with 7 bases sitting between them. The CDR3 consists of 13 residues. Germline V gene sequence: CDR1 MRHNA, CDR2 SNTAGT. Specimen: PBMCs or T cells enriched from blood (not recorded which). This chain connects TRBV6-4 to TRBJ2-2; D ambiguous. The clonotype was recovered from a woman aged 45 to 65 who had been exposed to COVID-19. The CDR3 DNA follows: TGTGCCAGCAGTGCGCACTCCACCGGGGAGCTGTTTTTT. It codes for CASSAHSTGELFF.